This TCR beta chain stems from a study of immune heterogeneity within non-small cell lung tumors. Across the study: There were several squamous cell carcinomas, approximately nine non-squamous carcinomas and 1 tumor not otherwise specified.

A first 10-cycle multiplex round used 32 V-gene and 13 J-gene primers on TCR beta CDR3. TCRdb redid the calling of the multiplex PCR reads with MiXCR, one entry per CDR3 protein. The table shows thousands of distinct CDR3 sequences, with 22% occurring only once. Template material for each sample was 550 to 650 ng of bulk tumor genomic DNA. Collection of several biopsies per primary tumor, spaced far apart, took place during surgery. Before undergoing curative surgery, patients had newly diagnosed non-small cell lung cancer that was untreated. This clonotype is labeled medium-sized (0.01 to 0.1%). Sequenced sample: lung tumor tissue. The source is a man between 60 and 70 years old with non-small cell lung cancer.

CDR3 protein: CASNSGRGGEQYF. The CDR3 bases are TGTGCCAGCAACTCGGGCCGTGGTGGTGAGCAGTACTTC. The chain uses TRBV13 and TRBJ2-7; D is unresolved. The CDR3 totals 13 residues. CDR1 and CDR2 (germline): PRHDT, FYEKMQ (reference sequence). V was cut by 7 bases and J by 7 bases, with 17 bases left in between.